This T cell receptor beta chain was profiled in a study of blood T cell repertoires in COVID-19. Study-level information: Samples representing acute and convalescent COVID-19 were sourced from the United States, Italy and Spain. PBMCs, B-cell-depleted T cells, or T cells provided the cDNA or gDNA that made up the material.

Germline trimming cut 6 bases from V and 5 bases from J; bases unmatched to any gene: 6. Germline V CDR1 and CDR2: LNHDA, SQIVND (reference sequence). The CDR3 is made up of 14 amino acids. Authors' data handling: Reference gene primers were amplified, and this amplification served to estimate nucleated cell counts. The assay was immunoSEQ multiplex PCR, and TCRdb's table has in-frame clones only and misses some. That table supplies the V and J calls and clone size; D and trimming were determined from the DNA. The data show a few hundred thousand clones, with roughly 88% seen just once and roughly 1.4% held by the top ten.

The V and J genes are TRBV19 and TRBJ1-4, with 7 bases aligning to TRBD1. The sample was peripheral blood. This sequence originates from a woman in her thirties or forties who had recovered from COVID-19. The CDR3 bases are TGTGCCAGTAGCCGGGACAGAGACAATGAAAAACTGTTTTTT. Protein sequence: CASSRDRDNEKLFF.